These T cell receptor beta chains were read from a single sample in a study of identical twins. TCRdb reprocessed the 5' RACE reads via MiXCR and lists one record per CDR3 protein. The sample has 450,000 or so distinct CDR3 sequences, around 15% seen once. These data were also reused for a study on yellow fever vaccine responses in identical twins.

Sequencing was carried out using CD4+ T cells sorted from blood. The receptors stem from a woman aged 18-29 years in good health. The CDR3 runs from the conserved cysteine through the conserved F or W. The D gene is left open where the match is weak. Expanded clones are given a class, and other clones once, few, many or no size at all.

CDR3 protein	CDR3 DNA	V gene	clone size	J gene	CDR3 length	D gene
CAISESRLAFTEQYF	TGTGCCATCAGTGAGTCCCGACTAGCGTTCACCGAGCAGTACTTC	TRBV10-3	NA	TRBJ2-7	15	TRBD2
CASRGTGGAYGYTF	TGTGCCAGCAGGGGGACAGGGGGCGCCTATGGCTACACCTTC	TRBV12-3/TRBV12-4	NA	TRBJ1-2	14	TRBD1
CASSHPGGYEQYF	TGTGCCAGCAGCCACCCCGGGGGCTACGAGCAGTACTTC	TRBV7-9	NA	TRBJ2-7	13	NA
CSVELRAGGYGYTF	TGCAGCGTTGAGTTGAGGGCGGGGGGCTATGGCTACACCTTC	TRBV29-1	NA	TRBJ1-2	14	NA
CSARDRTGRETQYF	TGCAGTGCTAGAGATCGGACAGGGAGGGAGACCCAGTACTTC	TRBV20-1	many	TRBJ2-5	14	TRBD1
CASSLRDKRLAADTQYF	TGTGCCAGCAGTTTACGGGACAAGAGACTAGCCGCAGATACGCAGTATTTT	TRBV12-3/TRBV12-4	NA	TRBJ2-3	17	NA
CASSPGLNRGRDGYTF	TGTGCCAGCAGCCCCGGCTTGAACAGGGGGCGTGATGGCTACACCTTC	TRBV11-2	many	TRBJ1-2	16	TRBD1
CASLAGQPFLPFRNEQFF	TGTGCCAGCCTCGCAGGGCAGCCTTTTCTCCCCTTTAGAAATGAGCAGTTCTTC	TRBV11-1	NA	TRBJ2-1	18	NA
CASSLKRDFSGYEQYF	TGTGCCAGCAGCCTAAAAAGGGACTTCTCAGGATACGAGCAGTACTTC	TRBV11-2	NA	TRBJ2-7	16	NA
CASSLWAGPTYNEQFF	TGTGCCAGCAGCTTATGGGCGGGGCCGACCTACAATGAGCAGTTCTTC	TRBV7-6	NA	TRBJ2-1	16	NA
CASSQKLGQGHEQYF	TGTGCCAGCAGCCAAAAGCTGGGACAGGGCCACGAGCAGTACTTC	TRBV3-1	NA	TRBJ2-7	15	TRBD1
CASSQTSGYGYTF	TGTGCCAGCAGCCAAACATCTGGCTATGGCTACACCTTC	TRBV9	NA	TRBJ1-2	13	NA
CAISPVPDTIYF	TGTGCCATCAGCCCAGTCCCAGACACCATATATTTT	TRBV10-3	NA	TRBJ1-3	12	NA
CASSQRVSTEAFF	TGTGCCAGCAGTCAAAGGGTTTCGACTGAAGCTTTCTTT	TRBV13	few	TRBJ1-1	13	NA
CSAPDRGPEAFF	TGCAGTGCTCCCGACAGGGGGCCGGAAGCTTTCTTT	TRBV20-1	NA	TRBJ1-1	12	TRBD1
CASGAAGYSGEQYF	TGTGCCAGCGGGGCGGCAGGGTATTCCGGCGAGCAGTACTTC	TRBV6-2/TRBV6-3	NA	TRBJ2-7	14	NA
CSAREARGGRVEQFF	TGCAGTGCTAGAGAAGCCCGCGGGGGGCGGGTAGAGCAGTTCTTC	TRBV20-1	few	TRBJ2-1	15	TRBD2
CASSPGLTSYNEQFF	TGTGCTAGCAGCCCCGGACTTACGAGCTACAATGAGCAGTTCTTC	TRBV7-7	few	TRBJ2-1	15	NA